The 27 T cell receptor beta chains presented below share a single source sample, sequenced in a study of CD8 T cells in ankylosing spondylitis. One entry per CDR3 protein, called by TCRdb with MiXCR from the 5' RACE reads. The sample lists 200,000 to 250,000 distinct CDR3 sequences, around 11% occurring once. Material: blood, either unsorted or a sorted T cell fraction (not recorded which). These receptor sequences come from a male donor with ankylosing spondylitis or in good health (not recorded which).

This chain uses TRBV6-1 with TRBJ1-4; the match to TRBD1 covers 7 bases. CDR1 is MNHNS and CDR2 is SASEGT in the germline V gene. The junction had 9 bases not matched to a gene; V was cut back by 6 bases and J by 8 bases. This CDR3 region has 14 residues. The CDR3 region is CASRSDRVGEKLFF. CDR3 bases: TGTGCCAGCAGGTCCGACAGGGTTGGCGAAAAACTGTTTTTT.

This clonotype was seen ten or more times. DNA of the CDR3: TGCAGTGCTAGTCCTTCATTCGCGAATTCACCCCTCCACTTT. The encoded protein is CSASPSFANSPLHF. The chain recombines TRBV20-1 with TRBJ1-6; D ambiguous. Germline V gene data show CDR1 as DFQATT and CDR2 as SNEGSKA (reference sequence). Trimming left V 3 bases short and J 7 bases short, with 13 bases between. This CDR3 region has 14 residues.

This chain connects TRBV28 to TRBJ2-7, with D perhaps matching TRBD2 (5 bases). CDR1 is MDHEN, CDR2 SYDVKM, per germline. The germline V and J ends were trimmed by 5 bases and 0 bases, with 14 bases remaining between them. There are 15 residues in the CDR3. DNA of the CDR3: TGTGCCAGCAGTCCCTTGACCGGGATCTCCTACGAGCAGTACTTC. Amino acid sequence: CASSPLTGISYEQYF.

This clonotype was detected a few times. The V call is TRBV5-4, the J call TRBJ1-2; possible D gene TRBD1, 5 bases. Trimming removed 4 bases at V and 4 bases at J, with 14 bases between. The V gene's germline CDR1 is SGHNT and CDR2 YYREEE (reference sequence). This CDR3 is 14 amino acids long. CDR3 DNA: TGTGCCAGCAGCAGGGACCAGGGCATCTATGGCTACACCTTC. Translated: CASSRDQGIYGYTF.

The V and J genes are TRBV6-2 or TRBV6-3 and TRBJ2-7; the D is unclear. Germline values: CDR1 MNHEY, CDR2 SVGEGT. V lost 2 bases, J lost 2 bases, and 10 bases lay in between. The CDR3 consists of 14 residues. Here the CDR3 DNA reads TGTGCCAGCAGTTACGTGCCGAAAACCTACGAGCAGTACTTC. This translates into CASSYVPKTYEQYF.

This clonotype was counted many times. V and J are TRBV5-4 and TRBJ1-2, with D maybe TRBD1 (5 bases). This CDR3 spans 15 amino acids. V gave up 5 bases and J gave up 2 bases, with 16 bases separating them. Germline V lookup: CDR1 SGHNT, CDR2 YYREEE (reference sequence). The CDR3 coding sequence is TGTGCCAGCAGAGACCGGGACCTACAAAACTATGGCTACACCTTC. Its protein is CASRDRDLQNYGYTF.

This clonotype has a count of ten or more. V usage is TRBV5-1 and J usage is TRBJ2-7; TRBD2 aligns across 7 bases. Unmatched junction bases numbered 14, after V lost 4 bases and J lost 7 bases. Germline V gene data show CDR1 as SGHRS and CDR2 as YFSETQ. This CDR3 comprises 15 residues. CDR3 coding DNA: TGCGCCAGCAGCCCGGCGGGGGACCAGTCGGGGGAGCAGTACTTC. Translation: CASSPAGDQSGEQYF.

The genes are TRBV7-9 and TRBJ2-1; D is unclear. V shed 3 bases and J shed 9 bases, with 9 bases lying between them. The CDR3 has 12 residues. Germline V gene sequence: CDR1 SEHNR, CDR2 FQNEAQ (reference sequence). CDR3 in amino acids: CASSLEWSEQFF. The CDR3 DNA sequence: TGTGCCAGCAGCTTGGAATGGAGTGAGCAGTTCTTC.

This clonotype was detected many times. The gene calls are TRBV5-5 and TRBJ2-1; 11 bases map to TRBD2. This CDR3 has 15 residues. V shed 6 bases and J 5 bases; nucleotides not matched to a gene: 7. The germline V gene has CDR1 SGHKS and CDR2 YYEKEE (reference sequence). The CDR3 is CASTTSSGGHNEQFF. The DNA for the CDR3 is TGTGCCAGCACGACCTCTAGCGGGGGGCACAATGAGCAGTTCTTC. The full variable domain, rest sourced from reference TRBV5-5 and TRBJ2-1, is DAGVTQSPTHLIKTRGQQVTLRCSPISGHKSVSWYQQVLGQGPQFIFQYYEKEERGRGNFPDRFSARQFPNYSSELNVNALLLGDSALYLCASTTSSGGHNEQFFGPGTRLTVL.

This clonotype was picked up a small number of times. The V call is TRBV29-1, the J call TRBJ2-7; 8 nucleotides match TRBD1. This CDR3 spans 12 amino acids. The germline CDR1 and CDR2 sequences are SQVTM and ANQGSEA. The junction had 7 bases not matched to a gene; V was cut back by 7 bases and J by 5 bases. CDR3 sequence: CSGWTGRDEQYF. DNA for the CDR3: TGCAGCGGGTGGACAGGGCGCGACGAGCAGTACTTC.

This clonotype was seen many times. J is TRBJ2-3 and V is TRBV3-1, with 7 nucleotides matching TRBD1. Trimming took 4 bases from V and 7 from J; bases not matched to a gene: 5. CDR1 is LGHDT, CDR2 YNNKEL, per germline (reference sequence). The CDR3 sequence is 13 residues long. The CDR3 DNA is TGTGCCAGCAGCCCGACAGGGTTGAATACGCAGTATTTT. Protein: CASSPTGLNTQYF.

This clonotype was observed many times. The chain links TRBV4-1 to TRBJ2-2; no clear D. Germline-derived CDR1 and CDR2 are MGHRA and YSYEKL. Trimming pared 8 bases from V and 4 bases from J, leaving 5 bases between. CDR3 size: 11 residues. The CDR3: CASESTGELFF. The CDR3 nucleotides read TGCGCCAGCGAAAGCACCGGGGAGCTGTTTTTT.

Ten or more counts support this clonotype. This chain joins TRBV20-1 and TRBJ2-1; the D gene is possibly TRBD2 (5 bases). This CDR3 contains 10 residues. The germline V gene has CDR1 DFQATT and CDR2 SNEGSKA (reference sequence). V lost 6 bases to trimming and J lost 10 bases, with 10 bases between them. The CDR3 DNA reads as TGCAGTGCCCTCGGACTGGAGCAGTTCTTC. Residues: CSALGLEQFF.

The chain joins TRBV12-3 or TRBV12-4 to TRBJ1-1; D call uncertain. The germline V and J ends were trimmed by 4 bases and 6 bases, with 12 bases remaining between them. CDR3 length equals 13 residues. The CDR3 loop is CASSYGPSAEAFF. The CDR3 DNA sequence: TGTGCCAGCAGTTATGGACCTTCTGCTGAAGCTTTCTTT.

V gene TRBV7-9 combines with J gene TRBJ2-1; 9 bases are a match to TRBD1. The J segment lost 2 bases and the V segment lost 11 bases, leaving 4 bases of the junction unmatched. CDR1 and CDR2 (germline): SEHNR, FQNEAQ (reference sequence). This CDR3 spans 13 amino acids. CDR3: CAGRQGAYNEQFF. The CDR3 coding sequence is TGTGCCGGGCGACAGGGGGCCTACAATGAGCAGTTCTTC.

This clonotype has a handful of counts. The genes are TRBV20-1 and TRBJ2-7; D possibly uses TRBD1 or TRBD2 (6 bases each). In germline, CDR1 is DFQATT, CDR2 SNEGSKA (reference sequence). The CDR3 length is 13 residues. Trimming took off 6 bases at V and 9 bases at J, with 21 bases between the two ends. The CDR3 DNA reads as TGCAGTGCCTTCCCATCCCGGGGGCGTGGGCAGTACTTC. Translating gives CSAFPSRGRGQYF.

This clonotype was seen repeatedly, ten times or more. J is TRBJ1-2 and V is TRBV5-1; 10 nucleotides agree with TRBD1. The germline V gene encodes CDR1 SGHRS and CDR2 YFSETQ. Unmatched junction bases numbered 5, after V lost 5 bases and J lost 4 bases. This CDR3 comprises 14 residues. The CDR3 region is CASRPTGGGYGYTF. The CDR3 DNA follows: TGCGCCAGCAGGCCGACAGGGGGCGGCTATGGCTACACCTTC.

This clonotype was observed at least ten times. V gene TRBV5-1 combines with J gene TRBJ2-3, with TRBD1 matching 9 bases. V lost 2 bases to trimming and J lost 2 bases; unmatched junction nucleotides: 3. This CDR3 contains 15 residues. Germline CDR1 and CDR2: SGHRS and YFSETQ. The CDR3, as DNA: TGCGCCAGCAGCTTTGACAGGGGGAACACAGATACGCAGTATTTT. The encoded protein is CASSFDRGNTDTQYF.

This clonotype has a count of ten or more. CDR3 residues: CASTEGGGQFF. DNA for the CDR3: TGTGCCAGCACCGAAGGGGGCGGGCAGTTCTTC. The V gene is TRBV7-3, the J gene TRBJ2-1, with TRBD1 matching over 7 bases. From germline, CDR1 is SGHTA and CDR2 FQGTGA. After removal of 7 bases from V and 12 bases from J, the junction contained 6 bases not matched to a gene. The length of the CDR3 is 11 residues. The whole variable domain, remainder taken from reference TRBV7-3 and TRBJ2-1, is GAGVSQTPSNKVTEKGKYVELRCDPISGHTALYWYRQSLGQGPEFLIYFQGTGAADDSGLPNDRFFAVRPEGSVSTLKIQRTERGDSAVYLCASTEGGGQFFGPGTRLTVL.

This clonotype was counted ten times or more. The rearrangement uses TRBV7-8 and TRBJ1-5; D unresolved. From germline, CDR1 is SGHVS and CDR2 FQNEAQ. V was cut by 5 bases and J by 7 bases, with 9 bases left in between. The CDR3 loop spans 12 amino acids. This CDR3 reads CASSLGSQPQHF. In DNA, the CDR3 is TGTGCCAGCAGCCTGGGATCCCAGCCCCAGCATTTT.

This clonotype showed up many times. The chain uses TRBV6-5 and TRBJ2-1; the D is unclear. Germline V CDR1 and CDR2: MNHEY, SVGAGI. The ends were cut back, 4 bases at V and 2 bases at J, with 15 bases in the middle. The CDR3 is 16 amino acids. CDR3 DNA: TGTGCCAGCAGTTCCCGACTTCCGCAAGCCTACAATGAGCAGTTCTTC. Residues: CASSSRLPQAYNEQFF.

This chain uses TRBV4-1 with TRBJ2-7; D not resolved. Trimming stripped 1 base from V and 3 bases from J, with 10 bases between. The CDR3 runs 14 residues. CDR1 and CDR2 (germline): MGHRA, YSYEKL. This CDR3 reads CASSQGVQDYEQYF. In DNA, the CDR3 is TGCGCCAGCAGCCAAGGGGTCCAAGACTACGAGCAGTACTTC.

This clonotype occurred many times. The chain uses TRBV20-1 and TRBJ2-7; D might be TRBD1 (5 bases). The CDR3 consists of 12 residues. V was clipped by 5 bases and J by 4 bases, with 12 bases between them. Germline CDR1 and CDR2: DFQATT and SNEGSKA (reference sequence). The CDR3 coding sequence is TGCAGTGCTCGCCAACAGGAATACGAGCAGTACTTC. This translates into CSARQQEYEQYF.

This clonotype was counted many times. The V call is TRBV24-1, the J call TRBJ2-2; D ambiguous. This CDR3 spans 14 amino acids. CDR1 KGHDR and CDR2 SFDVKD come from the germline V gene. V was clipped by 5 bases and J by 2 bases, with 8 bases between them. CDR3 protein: CATSVLSNTGELFF. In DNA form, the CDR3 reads TGTGCCACCAGTGTTCTATCTAACACCGGGGAGCTGTTTTTT.

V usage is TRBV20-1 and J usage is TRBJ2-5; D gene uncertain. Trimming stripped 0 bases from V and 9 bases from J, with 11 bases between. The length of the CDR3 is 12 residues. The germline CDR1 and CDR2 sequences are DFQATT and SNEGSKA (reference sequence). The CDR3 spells CSARDRFSAQYF. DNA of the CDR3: TGCAGTGCTAGAGATCGATTTTCGGCCCAGTACTTC.

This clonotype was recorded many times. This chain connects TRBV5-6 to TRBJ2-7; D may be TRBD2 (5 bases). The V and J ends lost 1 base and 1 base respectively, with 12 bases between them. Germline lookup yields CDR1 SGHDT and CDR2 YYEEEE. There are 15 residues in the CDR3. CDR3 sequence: CASSLSSRRSYEQYF. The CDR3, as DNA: TGTGCCAGCAGCTTGTCTAGCCGCCGTTCCTACGAGCAGTACTTC.

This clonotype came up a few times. In nucleotides, the CDR3 is TGCAGTGCTAGGACCTCGGACCCCGGCCTCTACGAGCAGTACTTC. It codes for CSARTSDPGLYEQYF. This chain uses TRBV20-1 with TRBJ2-7; no firm D call. CDR3 length: 15 residues. The germline V gene has CDR1 DFQATT and CDR2 SNEGSKA (reference sequence). Trimming took 3 bases from V and 3 from J, leaving 18 bases between them.